This note documents a single T cell receptor (beta chain) sequence. The data stem from a study of blood T cell repertoires in COVID-19. This CDR3 is 14 amino acids long. Per the germline V gene, CDR1 is SEHNR and CDR2 is FQNEAQ (reference sequence). The V end lost 3 bases, the J end lost 2 bases, and 11 bases lay between the germline ends. The method was immunoSEQ multiplex PCR; TCRdb's version includes in-frame clones alone and lacks a portion of them. Of 30,000 to 45,000 clones in the sample, roughly 80% were seen once. This chain uses TRBV7-9 with TRBJ2-7, with a weak D call TRBD1 (6 bases). The sample consisted of peripheral blood. The clonotype was recovered from a man aged 55 to 70 with active COVID-19. CDR3 residues: CASSFRDTTYEQYF. The DNA for the CDR3 is TGTGCCAGCAGCTTCCGGGACACAACCTACGAGCAGTACTTC.